This entry lists 22 T cell receptor beta chains sequenced from one sample in a study of cytomegalovirus exposure and HLA in healthy donors. 13 Jbeta primers and 60 Vbeta primers were used for the PCR. Assay used: immunoSEQ multiplex PCR; TCRdb lists only in-frame clones, some missing. The data hold more than 95,000 clones, with 75% to 85% observed a single time. What was sequenced was PBMCs. Receptors originate from a man between 45 and 60 years old in good health and CMV-seronegative.

This sequence joins TRBV7-2 and TRBJ2-3, with 9 bases matching TRBD2. The length of the CDR3 is 16 residues. V lost 1 base to trimming and J lost 0 bases; unmatched junction nucleotides: 2. CDR1 and CDR2 from the germline V gene are SGHTA and FQGNSA. CDR3 loop: CASSLVAGASTDTQYF. The DNA for the CDR3 is TGTGCCAGCAGCTTAGTAGCGGGGGCTAGCACAGATACGCAGTATTTT.

The rearrangement uses TRBV2 and TRBJ2-2; 9 bases are a match to TRBD1. The CDR3 is 15 amino acids. Germline trimming cut 5 bases from V and 3 bases from J; bases unmatched to any gene: 4. Germline-derived CDR1 and CDR2 are SNHLY and FYNNEI. CDR3 in amino acids: CASSYRGPDTGELFF. The CDR3 nucleotides read TGTGCCAGCAGTTACAGGGGGCCGGACACCGGGGAGCTGTTTTTT. Together with reference TRBV2 and TRBJ2-2, the CDR3 gives the full variable domain: EPEVTQTPSHQVTQMGQEVILRCVPISNHLYFYWYRQILGQKVEFLVSFYNNEISEKSEIFDDQFSVERPDGSNFTLKIRSTKLEDSAMYFCASSYRGPDTGELFFGEGSRLTVL.

This chain connects TRBV4-3 to TRBJ1-4, with D maybe TRBD1 (6 bases). V lost 0 bases and J 3 bases, leaving 8 bases between the germline ends. This CDR3 has 15 amino acids. Germline loops: CDR1 LGHNA, CDR2 YSLEER. The CDR3 reads CASSQEGGANEKLFF. For the CDR3, the DNA is TGCGCCAGCAGCCAAGAAGGGGGTGCTAATGAAAAACTGTTTTTT.

The chain joins TRBV9 to TRBJ1-4; D is possibly TRBD1 (6 bases). V lost 4 bases to trimming and J lost 7 bases, with 20 bases between them. CDR1 SGDLS and CDR2 YYNGEE come from the germline V gene. This CDR3 comprises 16 residues. The CDR3 coding sequence is TGTGCCAGCAGCACTCACGGGGGGGGCGCGTCTGAAAAACTGTTTTTT. Its translation is CASSTHGGGASEKLFF.

The sample holds one count of this clone. Here the CDR3 reads CASSLSFDQPQHF. CDR3 DNA sequence: TGTGCCAGCAGCTTATCGTTCGATCAGCCCCAGCATTTT. This rearrangement joins TRBV7-9 to TRBJ1-5, with D unresolved. Trimming removed 2 bases at V and 5 bases at J, with 7 bases between. The CDR3 runs 13 residues. Germline assignment: CDR1 SEHNR and CDR2 FQNEAQ (reference sequence).

The V call is TRBV27, the J call TRBJ1-6, with 9 bases aligning to TRBD1. Unmatched junction bases numbered 10, after V lost 6 bases and J lost 10 bases. The CDR3 consists of 15 residues. CDR1 and CDR2 (germline): MNHEY, SMNVEV (reference sequence). The CDR3 sequence is CASRPSRDRVSPLHF. CDR3 in DNA: TGTGCCAGCAGACCCTCCCGGGACAGGGTGTCACCCCTCCACTTT.

This chain connects TRBV5-6 to TRBJ2-7, with 8 positions matching TRBD2. Unmatched junction bases numbered 13, after V lost 6 bases and J lost 2 bases. This CDR3 has 16 amino acids. The V gene's germline CDR1 is SGHDT and CDR2 YYEEEE. CDR3 sequence: CASNSVGRGDPYEQYV. As DNA, the CDR3 is TGTGCCAGCAACTCCGTCGGGCGGGGGGACCCCTACGAGCAGTACGTC.

The rearrangement links TRBV7-2 to TRBJ2-3; a possible D gene is TRBD1 (6 bases). Per germline, CDR1 SGHTA and CDR2 FQGNSA. The CDR3 runs 16 residues. With 0 bases removed from V and 5 bases from J, the gap between germline ends came to 15 bases. CDR3 loop: CASSLATSGGIDTQYF. For the CDR3, the DNA is TGTGCCAGCAGCTTAGCGACGAGTGGGGGCATAGATACGCAGTATTTT.

The chain is built from TRBV6-1 and TRBJ2-3, with 14 bases that match TRBD2. V lost 3 bases, J lost 4 bases, and 9 bases stayed unmatched. This CDR3 is 18 amino acids long. CDR1 is MNHNS and CDR2 is SASEGT in the germline V gene. CDR3 coding DNA: TGTGCCAGCAGTGACGGATCGGGACTAGCGGGGGCCCCAGATACGCAGTATTTT. This translates into CASSDGSGLAGAPDTQYF.

The rearrangement joins TRBV7-9 to TRBJ2-2; D might be TRBD2 (6 bases). The CDR3 has 15 amino acids. Trimming took off 4 bases at V and 7 bases at J, with 16 bases between the two ends. The germline V gene encodes CDR1 SEHNR and CDR2 FQNEAQ (reference sequence). Here the CDR3 DNA reads TGTGCCAGCAGCTACAGCGGGCAGTCGATCGGGGAGCTGTTTTTT. It codes for CASSYSGQSIGELFF. The full variable domain, in which reference TRBV7-9 and TRBJ2-2 provide the parts outside the CDR3, is DTGVSQNPRHKITKRGQNVTFRCDPISEHNRLYWYRQTLGQGPEFLTYFQNEAQLEKSRLLSDRFSAERPKGSFSTLEIQRTEQGDSAMYLCASSYSGQSIGELFFGEGSRLTVL.

The rearrangement links TRBV5-1 to TRBJ2-3; the D gene is possibly TRBD2 (7 bases). The CDR3 loop spans 14 amino acids. CDR1 and CDR2 (germline): SGHRS, YFSETQ. V lost 5 bases and J 5 bases, leaving 15 bases between the germline ends. Here the CDR3 DNA reads TGCGCCAGCAGGAGGGGGGCGGGGGTAGATACGCAGTATTTT. It yields the protein CASRRGAGVDTQYF.

The chain has TRBV7-8 and TRBJ1-2, with a tentative D call TRBD1 (6 bases). This CDR3 spans 13 amino acids. Germline V CDR1 and CDR2: SGHVS, FQNEAQ. Trimming took 1 base from V and 8 from J, leaving 11 bases between them. In nucleotides, the CDR3 is TGTGCCAGCAGCTTAGATGGGGGCTGCGGCTACACCTTC. This codes for CASSLDGGCGYTF.

The genes are TRBV7-8 and TRBJ2-5, with 9 nucleotides matching TRBD2. The DNA end favors TRBJ2-7, so the J call may be wrong. The CDR3 has 15 residues. Germline V gene data show CDR1 as SGHVS and CDR2 as FQNEAQ. In DNA form, the CDR3 reads TGTGCCAGCAGCCCGACAACTAGCGGGTCCTACGAGCAGTACTTC. Translated, it gives CASSPTTSGSYEQYF.

This clone was observed a single time. This sequence joins TRBV28 and TRBJ1-2, with TRBD1 identical over 8 bases. V lost 6 bases to trimming and J lost 4 bases; unmatched junction nucleotides: 7. The CDR3 totals 14 residues. The germline gives CDR1 MDHEN, CDR2 SYDVKM. The CDR3 loop is CASSRGQASYGYTF. The CDR3 DNA sequence: TGTGCCAGCAGCCGGGGACAGGCTTCCTATGGCTACACCTTC.

This chain connects TRBV18 to TRBJ2-5, with D possibly TRBD1 on 6 matching bases. The CDR3 extends over 14 amino acids. Germline loops: CDR1 KGHSH, CDR2 LQKENI. The ends were cut back, 4 bases at V and 5 bases at J, with 14 bases in the middle. The CDR3 is CASSHVRGSETQYF. CDR3 in DNA: TGTGCCAGCTCACACGTCAGGGGTAGTGAGACCCAGTACTTC.

This sequence joins TRBV7-6 and TRBJ2-6; 9 bases match TRBD1. CDR3 length equals 17 residues. J lost 0 bases, V lost 5 bases, and 5 bases had no gene match. Germline-derived CDR1 and CDR2 are SGHVS and FNYEAQ. This chain's CDR3 is CASSPGQGISGANVLTF. The CDR3 DNA reads as TGTGCCAGCAGCCCCGGACAGGGGATCTCTGGGGCCAACGTCCTGACTTTC.

The CDR3 coding sequence is TGTGCCACCTCTTATAGCCGGACGAACACCGGGGAGCTGTTTTTT. Translating it yields CATSYSRTNTGELFF. The chain couples TRBV6-1 to TRBJ2-2; unclear D gene. The CDR3 contains 15 residues. Per germline, CDR1 MNHNS and CDR2 SASEGT. V was clipped by 10 bases and J by 0 bases, with 15 bases between them.

This clone was seen more than once but under ten times. The V and J genes are TRBV10-2 and TRBJ2-2; the match to TRBD2 covers 12 bases. The CDR3 runs to 16 residues. The V and J ends lost 0 bases and 6 bases, in that order; junction bases with no gene match: 2. Germline CDR1 is WSHSY and CDR2 is SAAADI. The CDR3 nucleotides are TGCGCCAGCAGTGAGTCGTCTAGCGGGGGGGCCGGGGAGCTGTTTTTT. Its protein is CASSESSSGGAGELFF.

The chain uses TRBV5-1 and TRBJ2-3; 11 bases match TRBD2. The CDR3 contains 17 residues. Trimming at V came to 4 bases and at J to 2 bases, leaving 9 bases not matched to a gene. Germline V gene lookup returns CDR1 SGHRS and CDR2 YFSETQ. The CDR3 loop is CASSAPGLADLTDTQYF. In DNA, the CDR3 is TGCGCCAGCAGCGCGCCGGGACTAGCGGACCTCACAGATACGCAGTATTTT.

The V call is TRBV5-4, the J call TRBJ1-2, with D possibly TRBD1 on 6 matching bases. The CDR3 has 15 residues. Germline-derived CDR1 and CDR2 are SGHNT and YYREEE (reference sequence). V gave up 4 bases and J gave up 1 base, with 14 bases separating them. CDR3 amino acids: CASSPDRSVNYGYTF. In nucleotides, the CDR3 is TGTGCCAGCAGCCCGGACAGATCCGTTAACTATGGCTACACCTTC.

The chain links TRBV2 to TRBJ2-3; TRBD1 agrees at 8 bases. Trimming at V came to 7 bases and at J to 1 base, leaving 4 bases not matched to a gene. The CDR3 is 14 amino acids. CDR1 and CDR2 (germline): SNHLY, FYNNEI. The CDR3 spells CASNPGQGTDTQYF. The CDR3 region has the DNA TGTGCCAGCAACCCGGGACAGGGCACAGATACGCAGTATTTT.

This chain links TRBV2 with TRBJ2-7; D perhaps matches TRBD2 (5 bases). The germline V gene has CDR1 SNHLY and CDR2 FYNNEI. The CDR3 consists of 14 residues. Trimming stripped 6 bases from V and 1 base from J, with 13 bases between. CDR3 residues: CASRAVRDSYEQYF. DNA for the CDR3: TGTGCCAGCAGGGCTGTCCGGGATTCCTACGAGCAGTACTTC. The full variable domain, in which reference TRBV2 and TRBJ2-7 provide the parts outside the CDR3, is EPEVTQTPSHQVTQMGQEVILRCVPISNHLYFYWYRQILGQKVEFLVSFYNNEISEKSEIFDDQFSVERPDGSNFTLKIRSTKLEDSAMYFCASRAVRDSYEQYFGPGTRLTVT.